A selection of T cell receptor beta chains follows, all from one sample in a study of OX40 agonist ivuxolimab in advanced cancers. Some clones are missing from TCRdb's copy, which holds only in-frame ones; the method was immunoSEQ multiplex PCR. The sample records fewer than 100,000 clones, roughly nine tenths being singletons. This specimen consisted of CD4+ or CD8+ T cells sorted from blood, obtained in a trial of the OX40 agonist ivuxolimab. These receptor sequences come from an adult with an advanced solid tumor such as melanoma, head and neck, liver or kidney cancer. Both conserved end residues are part of each CDR3. The D gene is left open where the match is weak. Where a row states a size, it is once, few, many or the class of an expanded clone; other rows omit it.

clone size: .; V gene: TRBV10-3; D gene: TRBD1; J gene: TRBJ2-2; CDR3 DNA: TGTGCCATCAGTCCGCTAGACAGGGGGTCGGGCACCGGGGAGCTGTTTTTT; CDR3 protein: CAISPLDRGSGTGELFF
clone size: .; V gene: TRBV10-3; D gene: .; J gene: TRBJ2-3; CDR3 DNA: TGTGCCATCAGTGAGGGAACAGATACGCAGTATTTT; CDR3 protein: CAISEGTDTQYF
clone size: few; V gene: TRBV7-9; D gene: .; J gene: TRBJ1-1; CDR3 DNA: TGTGCCAGCAGCCCCAACTTGGGGTTCGGATTAGCTTTCTTT; CDR3 protein: CASSPNLGFGLAFF
clone size: .; V gene: TRBV6-1; D gene: TRBD1; J gene: TRBJ2-2; CDR3 DNA: TGTGCCAGCAGTGTCGATACCTTCCGACGACAGGGCGGAATCCCCGGGGAGCTGTTTTTT; CDR3 protein: CASSVDTFRRQGGIPGELFF
clone size: .; V gene: TRBV7-9; D gene: .; J gene: TRBJ1-3; CDR3 DNA: TGTGCCAGCAGCCCCGGGCCGTACGCTGGAAACACCATATATTTT; CDR3 protein: CASSPGPYAGNTIYF
clone size: .; V gene: TRBV28; D gene: .; J gene: TRBJ2-1; CDR3 DNA: TGTGCCAGCAGGAGCGATGTACATGAGCAGTTCTTC; CDR3 protein: CASRSDVHEQFF
clone size: .; V gene: TRBV10-2; D gene: .; J gene: TRBJ1-1; CDR3 DNA: TGCGCCAGCAGTGTTACACTAAAGAACACTGAAGCTTTCTTT; CDR3 protein: CASSVTLKNTEAFF
clone size: .; V gene: TRBV5-4; D gene: .; J gene: TRBJ2-5; CDR3 DNA: TGTGCCAGCAGCTTGGGGGTCGGAGAGACCCAGTACTTC; CDR3 protein: CASSLGVGETQYF
clone size: .; V gene: TRBV14; D gene: .; J gene: TRBJ2-3; CDR3 DNA: TGTGCCAGCAGCCTCGCTTTGGGCACAGATACGCAGTATTTT; CDR3 protein: CASSLALGTDTQYF
clone size: few; V gene: TRBV2; D gene: .; J gene: TRBJ1-1; CDR3 DNA: TGTGCCAGCACAGATGAGGGCACTGAAGCTTTCTTT; CDR3 protein: CASTDEGTEAFF
clone size: .; V gene: TRBV5-1; D gene: TRBD2; J gene: TRBJ2-5; CDR3 DNA: TGCGCCAGCAGCTTGTTTCTAGCGGGTTTCCAAGAGACCCAGTACTTC; CDR3 protein: CASSLFLAGFQETQYF
clone size: .; V gene: TRBV10-3; D gene: .; J gene: TRBJ2-7; CDR3 DNA: TGTGCCATCAGAAGGACTGGGGGTTGGGAGCAGTACTTC; CDR3 protein: CAIRRTGGWEQYF
clone size: .; V gene: TRBV28; D gene: .; J gene: TRBJ1-1; CDR3 DNA: TGTGCCAGCAGTTTAGTCCTGAACACTGAAGCTTTCTTT; CDR3 protein: CASSLVLNTEAFF
clone size: .; V gene: TRBV28; D gene: .; J gene: TRBJ1-4; CDR3 DNA: TGTGCCAGCAGTCTATCCCTGGCCGGGACTGCTAATGAAAAACTGTTTTTT; CDR3 protein: CASSLSLAGTANEKLFF
clone size: .; V gene: TRBV9; D gene: TRBD1; J gene: TRBJ2-2; CDR3 DNA: TGTGCCAGCAGCCAGACAGGGGCGTCCGGGGAGCTGTTTTTT; CDR3 protein: CASSQTGASGELFF
clone size: .; V gene: TRBV5-1; D gene: TRBD2; J gene: TRBJ2-2; CDR3 DNA: TGCGCCAGCAGTCCCCTCCCGGGGGGGGCCGGGGCCGGGGAGCTGTTTTTT; CDR3 protein: CASSPLPGGAGAGELFF
clone size: .; V gene: TRBV6-5; D gene: TRBD1; J gene: TRBJ2-7; CDR3 DNA: TGTGCAGTCAGGGGGACCCTAGACGAGCAGTACTTC; CDR3 protein: CAVRGTLDEQYF
clone size: .; V gene: TRBV30; D gene: TRBD2; J gene: TRBJ2-5; CDR3 DNA: TGTGCCTGGAGTGAGGGTAGCGGGAGACTCGAGACCCAGTACTTC; CDR3 protein: CAWSEGSGRLETQYF
clone size: .; V gene: TRBV28; D gene: .; J gene: TRBJ2-3; CDR3 DNA: TGTGCCAGCAGTTCGACAGATACGCAGTATTTT; CDR3 protein: CASSSTDTQYF
clone size: .; V gene: TRBV5-1; D gene: TRBD1; J gene: TRBJ1-2; CDR3 DNA: TGCGCCAGCAGCTTGGACCCCCCAGGACAGGGCGGGGGCTACACCTTC; CDR3 protein: CASSLDPPGQGGGYTF
clone size: .; V gene: TRBV30; D gene: .; J gene: TRBJ1-3; CDR3 DNA: TGTGCCTGGAGAGGGGCTGGGGGAAACACCATATATTTT; CDR3 protein: CAWRGAGGNTIYF
clone size: once; V gene: TRBV6-5; D gene: .; J gene: TRBJ2-4; CDR3 DNA: TGTGCCAGCAGGCTAGCCGGGGGCATTCAGTACTTC; CDR3 protein: CASRLAGGIQYF
clone size: few; V gene: TRBV5-6; D gene: TRBD1; J gene: TRBJ1-6; CDR3 DNA: TGTGCCAGCAGCTTGGGGCAGGGGGCCAATTCACCCCTCCACTTT; CDR3 protein: CASSLGQGANSPLHF
clone size: .; V gene: TRBV7-9; D gene: TRBD2; J gene: TRBJ2-7; CDR3 DNA: TGTGCCAGCAGCTATAGGGGGGGACTAGCGGGAGTCGGTACCTACGAGCAGTACTTC; CDR3 protein: CASSYRGGLAGVGTYEQYF
clone size: .; V gene: TRBV5-4; D gene: .; J gene: TRBJ2-7; CDR3 DNA: TGTGCCAGCAGTTCGGACCAAACCTACGAGCAGTACTTC; CDR3 protein: CASSSDQTYEQYF
clone size: .; V gene: TRBV6-6; D gene: .; J gene: TRBJ2-2; CDR3 DNA: TGTGCCAGCAACCTTCGGGGGAGAAATATCGGGGAGCTGTTTTTT; CDR3 protein: CASNLRGRNIGELFF
clone size: .; V gene: TRBV5-4; D gene: .; J gene: TRBJ2-5; CDR3 DNA: TGTGCCAGCAGCGGGCAGGCATTAAGGGAGACCCAGTACTTC; CDR3 protein: CASSGQALRETQYF
clone size: .; V gene: TRBV28; D gene: .; J gene: TRBJ1-4; CDR3 DNA: TGTGCCAGCAGGTCTGACAGATATGAAAAACTGTTTTTT; CDR3 protein: CASRSDRYEKLFF
clone size: .; V gene: TRBV6-1; D gene: .; J gene: TRBJ2-3; CDR3 DNA: TGTGCCAGCAGTGACCAGACAGATACGCAGTATTTT; CDR3 protein: CASSDQTDTQYF
clone size: .; V gene: TRBV18; D gene: .; J gene: TRBJ1-1; CDR3 DNA: TGTGCCAGCTCCCCGCTCGGGGGACAGAACACTGAAGCTTTCTTT; CDR3 protein: CASSPLGGQNTEAFF
clone size: .; V gene: TRBV5-6; D gene: TRBD1; J gene: TRBJ1-3; CDR3 DNA: TGTGCCAGCAGCTTGGAGGACAGGAGGGGAAACACCATATATTTT; CDR3 protein: CASSLEDRRGNTIYF
clone size: .; V gene: TRBV19; D gene: .; J gene: TRBJ2-3; CDR3 DNA: TGTGCCAGTAGTATGGCCCAAGATACGGGAATAGATACGCAGTATTTT; CDR3 protein: CASSMAQDTGIDTQYF
clone size: few; V gene: TRBV4-2; D gene: TRBD2; J gene: TRBJ2-1; CDR3 DNA: TGTGCCAGCAGCCTGAGACTAGCGGGCGAGCAGTTCTTC; CDR3 protein: CASSLRLAGEQFF
clone size: .; V gene: TRBV7-2; D gene: TRBD2; J gene: TRBJ2-1; CDR3 DNA: TGTGCCAGCAGCCCGCGAGCAGCGGGGAACAATGAGCAGTTCTTC; CDR3 protein: CASSPRAAGNNEQFF
clone size: once; V gene: TRBV11-3; D gene: .; J gene: TRBJ2-2; CDR3 DNA: TGTGCCAGCAGCCAAGGGGGTCCGAACACCGGGGAGCTGTTTTTT; CDR3 protein: CASSQGGPNTGELFF